The clone carrying this T cell receptor beta chain showed up many times. Its antigen is undetermined. This sample is drawn from a study of molecular identifiers for immune sequencing clone quantification. Germline V gene sequence: CDR1 LNHDA, CDR2 SQIVND (reference sequence). This CDR3 is built from 14 residues. Between the trimmed V and J ends, which lost 3 bases and 0 bases, there was a span of 6 bases. The use of previously described methods and listed TCR primers produced the bulk TCR libraries. From the PCR reads, TCRdb called clonotypes with MiXCR, one entry per CDR3 protein. This table holds about 320,000 distinct CDR3 sequences, roughly a quarter found once. Overall study findings and caveats: Naive cells had under 1% of molecules in clones above 20 RNA copies, effectors over 99%. For highly expanded clones, sizes could be underestimated when identical TCR molecules share a barcode.

From approximately 20,000 to 1,000,000 sorted cells, naive CD8 libraries were generated with 10%, 30% or 50% RNA. Sample: naive CD8+ T cells from blood, with Jurkat cell RNA spiked in. Noted subset: FACS-sorted CD8+CD4-CCR7+CD45RA+ naive T cells. The chain joins TRBV19 to TRBJ1-5, with D hard to call. This TCR was recovered from a human donor in good health. Some libraries in this study had Jurkat cell RNA spiked in. The DNA of the CDR3 is TGTGCCAGTAGTATCGTAGGTAGCAATCAGCCCCAGCATTTT. Protein: CASSIVGSNQPQHF.